The 11 T cell receptor beta chains listed next were all sequenced from one sample in a study of cytomegalovirus exposure and HLA in healthy donors. Primers: 60 Vbeta forward and 13 Jbeta reverse. The data were produced by immunoSEQ multiplex PCR, yet TCRdb's version contains in-frame clones alone and is incomplete. The sample yields fewer than 200,000 clones, approximately 77% seen once. Sequenced sample: PBMCs. The source is a male donor in good health and CMV-seronegative.

In its sample, this clone was seen a few times. In DNA, the CDR3 is TGCAGCGTGTTGACAGGGAGTGTAAGCCATGGCTACACCTTC. It codes for CSVLTGSVSHGYTF. The V and J genes are TRBV29-1 and TRBJ1-2, with 7 bases aligning to TRBD1. Germline values: CDR1 SQVTM, CDR2 ANQGSEA. The V gene end was trimmed by 6 bases and the J gene end by 6 bases; junction bases not matched to a gene: 13. This CDR3 region has 14 residues.

The CDR3 bases are TGCGCCAGCAGCCAAGAAGGCGGGACTACAGATACGCAGTATTTT. Translating it yields CASSQEGGTTDTQYF. The J gene is TRBJ2-3, the V gene TRBV4-3; TRBD2 is a possible D gene (6 bases). CDR3 length: 15 residues. Germline V lookup: CDR1 LGHNA, CDR2 YSLEER. The ends were cut back, 0 bases at V and 3 bases at J, with 10 bases in the middle.

The chain has TRBV15 and TRBJ1-5; no firm D call. The CDR3 is 16 amino acids. The V gene's germline CDR1 is LNHNV and CDR2 YYDKDF (reference sequence). Trimming cost V 7 bases and J 6 bases, with 22 bases left between them. The CDR3: CATTPPGGLLGQPQHF. Written as DNA, the CDR3 is TGTGCCACCACCCCGCCGGGCGGGCTTTTGGGTCAGCCCCAGCATTTT. The full variable domain, its missing parts supplied by reference TRBV15 and TRBJ1-5, is DAMVIQNPRYQVTQFGKPVTLSCSQTLNHNVMYWYQQKSSQAPKLLFHYYDKDFNNEADTPDNFQSRRPNTSFCFLDIRSPGLGDTAMYLCATTPPGGLLGQPQHFGDGTRLSIL.

The chain joins TRBV7-9 to TRBJ2-3; 12 nucleotides agree with TRBD2. The trim removed 5 bases at V and 6 bases at J, leaving 9 bases unmatched. Germline V gene sequence: CDR1 SEHNR, CDR2 FQNEAQ (reference sequence). The CDR3 contains 16 residues. The CDR3 bases are TGTGCCAGCAGCCCGACTAGCGGGAGCGGGGGGGATACGCAGTATTTT. Translation: CASSPTSGSGGDTQYF.

CDR3 sequence: CASSRQGMITGELFF. The CDR3 DNA is TGTGCCAGCAGTCGACAGGGTATGATCACCGGGGAGCTGTTTTTT. This sequence joins TRBV6-5 and TRBJ2-2; TRBD1 agrees at 7 bases. Trimming took 5 bases from V and 4 from J; bases not matched to a gene: 7. CDR3 length equals 15 residues. Per germline, CDR1 MNHEY and CDR2 SVGAGI.

The chain has TRBV27 and TRBJ2-7, with TRBD1 as a possible D gene (6 bases). The germline V gene has CDR1 MNHEY and CDR2 SMNVEV (reference sequence). The CDR3 totals 12 residues. With 5 bases removed from V and 6 bases from J, the gap between germline ends came to 11 bases. CDR3 nucleotides: TGTGCCAGCAGTCCTCAGGGGAGCGAGCAGTACTTC. Translating gives CASSPQGSEQYF.

This chain links TRBV2 with TRBJ2-5; D is ambiguous. Germline assignment: CDR1 SNHLY and CDR2 FYNNEI. The ends were cut back, 6 bases at V and 5 bases at J, with 13 bases in the middle. The CDR3 spans 13 residues. The CDR3 DNA sequence: TGTGCCAGCAGCGATGCTAACGGGGAGACCCAGTACTTC. Translation: CASSDANGETQYF. Supplemented by reference TRBV2 and TRBJ2-5, the full variable domain reads EPEVTQTPSHQVTQMGQEVILRCVPISNHLYFYWYRQILGQKVEFLVSFYNNEISEKSEIFDDQFSVERPDGSNFTLKIRSTKLEDSAMYFCASSDANGETQYFGPGTRLLVL.

This clone showed up just once. The chain recombines TRBV19 with TRBJ1-1; D possibly corresponds to TRBD1 (6 bases). This CDR3 has 14 residues. V lost 4 bases and J 5 bases, leaving 14 bases between the germline ends. The germline V gene encodes CDR1 LNHDA and CDR2 SQIVND (reference sequence). The DNA for the CDR3 is TGTGCCAGTAGTAGGGCAGGGGTATTGACTGAAGCTTTCTTT. Translating gives CASSRAGVLTEAFF.

The chain has TRBV6-1 and TRBJ2-5; tentatively, D is TRBD1 (6 bases). CDR3 length: 15 residues. Trimming stripped 7 bases from V and 5 bases from J, with 20 bases between. Per germline, CDR1 MNHNS and CDR2 SASEGT. CDR3 amino acids: CASTPGSAGEETQYF. The CDR3 DNA is TGTGCCAGCACCCCCGGGTCGGCAGGGGAGGAGACCCAGTACTTC.

The CDR3 nucleotides are TGTGCTAGTGGTTTCGCAGGGGATGATGGCTACACCTTC. Protein product: CASGFAGDDGYTF. The chain carries TRBV12-5 and TRBJ1-2, with a tentative D call TRBD1 (6 bases). This CDR3 is built from 13 residues. The germline gives CDR1 LGHNT, CDR2 FRNRAP. The germline V and J ends were trimmed by 3 bases and 6 bases, with 11 bases remaining between them.

This sequence joins TRBV10-1 and TRBJ1-1; TRBD1 agrees at 7 bases. Germline V CDR1 and CDR2: WNHNN, SYGVQD (reference sequence). Trimming took 8 bases from V and 0 from J; bases not matched to a gene: 3. The CDR3 runs 13 residues. CDR3 bases: TGCGCCAGCTCCGGGACAGTGAACACTGAAGCTTTCTTT. Amino acids: CASSGTVNTEAFF.